A selection of T cell receptor beta chains follows, all from one sample in a study of CD8 T cells in Susac syndrome. TCRdb reprocessed the immunoSEQ multiplex PCR reads with MiXCR, giving one entry per CDR3 protein. This sample has a few hundred thousand distinct CDR3 sequences; 95% occur once, and the top ten carry 0.095%. Sequencing input: CD4+ T cells from PBMCs. The receptors were sampled from a human donor with multiple sclerosis. Each CDR3 is given with its conserved first and last residue. D genes are given only for firm matches.

j_gene: TRBJ1-5; v_gene: TRBV23-1; d_gene: TRBD1; CDR3aa: CASSLRTGGDQPQHF
j_gene: TRBJ2-7; v_gene: TRBV29-1; d_gene: .; CDR3aa: CSVGAWRGIEQYF
j_gene: TRBJ2-1; v_gene: TRBV7-9; d_gene: TRBD2; CDR3aa: CASSLDRVAGTLIEQFF
j_gene: TRBJ2-3; v_gene: TRBV12-3/TRBV12-4; d_gene: .; CDR3aa: CASSLRLFSDTQYF
j_gene: TRBJ2-7; v_gene: TRBV7-8; d_gene: .; CDR3aa: CASSPSRQQNYEQYF
j_gene: TRBJ2-7; v_gene: TRBV29-1; d_gene: TRBD1; CDR3aa: CSVGDRVIEQYF
j_gene: TRBJ1-5; v_gene: TRBV28; d_gene: .; CDR3aa: CASTPGSSNQPQHF
j_gene: TRBJ2-7; v_gene: TRBV3-1; d_gene: TRBD2; CDR3aa: CASSLALAGTYEQYF
j_gene: TRBJ1-1; v_gene: TRBV20-1; d_gene: TRBD1; CDR3aa: CSASPMGQGRTGTEAFF
j_gene: TRBJ1-1; v_gene: TRBV18; d_gene: .; CDR3aa: CASSPDLNTEAFF
j_gene: TRBJ2-7; v_gene: TRBV7-8; d_gene: .; CDR3aa: CASSPRTVTYEQYF
j_gene: TRBJ1-1; v_gene: TRBV5-4; d_gene: .; CDR3aa: CASSFLYRNTEAFF
j_gene: TRBJ2-5; v_gene: TRBV30; d_gene: .; CDR3aa: CAWRGVETQYF
j_gene: TRBJ2-1; v_gene: TRBV2; d_gene: TRBD1; CDR3aa: CASSAGQGASEQFF
j_gene: TRBJ2-5; v_gene: TRBV29-1; d_gene: TRBD2; CDR3aa: CSVEPLSGSGKTQYF
j_gene: TRBJ1-1; v_gene: TRBV19; d_gene: .; CDR3aa: CASSFVIMNTEAFF
j_gene: TRBJ2-5; v_gene: TRBV10-3; d_gene: .; CDR3aa: CAISGSGSQETQYF
j_gene: TRBJ2-7; v_gene: TRBV6-5; d_gene: .; CDR3aa: CASSNSLRRTQQYF
j_gene: TRBJ2-4; v_gene: TRBV20-1; d_gene: .; CDR3aa: CSASYTHLLKNIQYF
j_gene: TRBJ2-5; v_gene: TRBV25-1; d_gene: TRBD1; CDR3aa: CASNPGQGTETQYF
j_gene: TRBJ1-5; v_gene: TRBV13; d_gene: .; CDR3aa: CASSYKNQPQHF
j_gene: TRBJ1-4; v_gene: TRBV3-1; d_gene: TRBD1; CDR3aa: CASSPHRGQDEKLFF
j_gene: TRBJ1-5; v_gene: TRBV7-8; d_gene: .; CDR3aa: CASSLVRDQPQHF
j_gene: TRBJ2-1; v_gene: TRBV20-1; d_gene: .; CDR3aa: CSARGSRAYYNEQFF
j_gene: TRBJ1-2; v_gene: TRBV7-9; d_gene: .; CDR3aa: CASSLNTLYGYTF
j_gene: TRBJ2-5; v_gene: TRBV20-1; d_gene: .; CDR3aa: CSASAYQETQYF
j_gene: TRBJ2-3; v_gene: TRBV5-1; d_gene: .; CDR3aa: CASSFGSGPQTDTQYF
j_gene: TRBJ2-7; v_gene: TRBV19; d_gene: TRBD2; CDR3aa: CASSKGLALYEQYF
j_gene: TRBJ2-5; v_gene: TRBV20-1; d_gene: TRBD2; CDR3aa: CSASRDYKETQYF
j_gene: TRBJ2-1; v_gene: TRBV29-1; d_gene: .; CDR3aa: CSAGRPEFF
j_gene: TRBJ2-2; v_gene: TRBV4-2; d_gene: TRBD2; CDR3aa: CASSQDEREGQTGELFF
j_gene: TRBJ2-1; v_gene: TRBV12-3/TRBV12-4; d_gene: .; CDR3aa: CASCPTDLPYYNEQFF
j_gene: TRBJ2-4; v_gene: TRBV27; d_gene: .; CDR3aa: CASSTLWGIQYF
j_gene: TRBJ2-7; v_gene: TRBV28; d_gene: TRBD2; CDR3aa: CASSPWGLAYEQYF
j_gene: TRBJ1-2; v_gene: TRBV29-1; d_gene: .; CDR3aa: CSVEADYGYTF
j_gene: TRBJ2-5; v_gene: TRBV7-6; d_gene: .; CDR3aa: CASSSTRPSLGGQETQYF
j_gene: TRBJ2-2; v_gene: TRBV24-1; d_gene: TRBD1; CDR3aa: CATSSTGASTGELFF
j_gene: TRBJ1-1; v_gene: TRBV27; d_gene: .; CDR3aa: CASSPALGHYNTEAFF
j_gene: TRBJ2-7; v_gene: TRBV20-1; d_gene: TRBD2; CDR3aa: CSATPPGLAGEQYF
j_gene: TRBJ2-7; v_gene: TRBV29-1; d_gene: .; CDR3aa: CSVRTRDQAFNEQYF
j_gene: TRBJ2-7; v_gene: TRBV27; d_gene: TRBD1; CDR3aa: CASSPHPRRYRGAYEQYF